This entry lists 10 T cell receptor beta chains sequenced from one sample in a study of T cells in Graves' hyperthyroidism and ophthalmopathy. The investigators amplified TCR beta CDR3 regions from RNA transcripts. The HTBI primer set drove a first-round RT-PCR of the TCR CDR3. TCRdb re-called the multiplex PCR reads through MiXCR, storing one row per CDR3 protein. The sample has some 360,000 distinct CDR3 sequences, about 14% seen once. Sequencing was carried out using blood. The receptors were gathered from a woman aged 60-75 years with Graves' hyperthyroidism.

Ten or more counts support this clonotype. The chain has TRBV11-3 and TRBJ1-1, with D maybe TRBD1 (5 bases). Between the trimmed V and J ends, which lost 5 bases and 1 base, there was a span of 14 bases. This CDR3 has 15 residues. Germline CDR1 SGHNT, CDR2 YENEEA. The CDR3 loop is CASSTHRTTNTEAFF. In DNA, the CDR3 is TGTGCCAGCAGCACCCACAGGACTACGAACACTGAAGCTTTCTTT.

The rearrangement links TRBV12-3 or TRBV12-4 to TRBJ2-3; the match to TRBD2 covers 8 bases. V lost 2 bases to trimming and J lost 2 bases; unmatched junction nucleotides: 6. CDR3 size: 16 residues. CDR3 sequence reads: CASSLWREAPTDTQYF. DNA for the CDR3: TGTGCCAGCAGTTTATGGCGGGAGGCCCCCACAGATACGCAGTATTTT.

This clonotype was recorded at least ten times. V and J are TRBV29-1 and TRBJ2-7, with D perhaps TRBD2 (5 bases). The CDR3 sequence is 15 residues long. The ends were cut back, 7 bases at V and 2 bases at J, with 21 bases in the middle. Germline CDR1 and CDR2: SQVTM and ANQGSEA. The CDR3 bases are TGCAGCGCTACGACACTGGCGGGTCGAACCTACGAGCAGTACTTC. Translated: CSATTLAGRTYEQYF.

This clonotype was observed many times. In nucleotides, the CDR3 is TGTGCCTGGAACAGGGTGGGGAACACTGAAGCTTTCTTT. Translation: CAWNRVGNTEAFF. The genes are TRBV30 and TRBJ1-1; tentative D call: TRBD1 (6 bases). V lost 4 bases, J lost 1 base, and 10 bases lay in between. CDR3 length equals 13 residues. Germline assignment: CDR1 GTSNPN and CDR2 SVGIG (reference sequence).

This clonotype was seen at least ten times. The genes are TRBV6-5 and TRBJ2-5, with TRBD2 matching over 9 bases. Trimming cost V 2 bases and J 3 bases; bases outside gene matches: 4. Germline values: CDR1 MNHEY, CDR2 SVGAGI. This CDR3 contains 15 residues. CDR3 DNA sequence: TGTGCCAGCAGTTACCGAAGACTAGCGGAAGAGACCCAGTACTTC. It translates to CASSYRRLAEETQYF.

On this clonotype: A much larger clonotype is one base distant, so this may be a read error. The chain links TRBV24-1 to TRBJ2-1; a possible D gene is TRBD1 (5 bases). Deletions cut 5 bases from V and 6 bases from J, with 28 bases between. Germline CDR1 is KGHDR and CDR2 is SFDVKD. The CDR3 covers 19 residues. The CDR3, as DNA: TGTGCCACCAGTGGGTGGAGTCTAGTCGGACCCCTAAGGGGCAATGAGCAGTTCTTC. This sequence encodes CATSGWSLVGPLRGNEQFF.

The sample holds many counts of this clonotype. The chain employs TRBV3-1 and TRBJ2-7; D tentatively reads TRBD1 or TRBD2 (6 bases each). The CDR3 runs to 16 residues. CDR1 is LGHDT, CDR2 YNNKEL, per germline (reference sequence). The V gene lost 1 base and the J gene lost 4 bases, with 17 bases spanning the gap. The CDR3 nucleotides are TGTGCCAGCAGCCAAGGGCCGGGGGCTATGGGGTACGAGCAGTACTTC. Its translation: CASSQGPGAMGYEQYF.

The V and J genes are TRBV5-6 and TRBJ2-5; no clear D. The CDR3 length is 13 residues. Germline CDR1 is SGHDT and CDR2 is YYEEEE. Trimming took off 2 bases at V and 5 bases at J, with 10 bases between the two ends. In nucleotides, the CDR3 is TGTGCCAGCAGCTTTCGTCAGGTCGAGACCCAGTACTTC. Its protein product is CASSFRQVETQYF. Full variable domain (outside the CDR3, taken from reference TRBV5-6 and TRBJ2-5): DAGVTQSPTHLIKTRGQQVTLRCSPKSGHDTVSWYQQALGQGPQFIFQYYEEEERQRGNFPDRFSGHQFPNYSSELNVNALLLGDSALYLCASSFRQVETQYFGPGTRLLVL.

This clonotype was recorded many times. The V call is TRBV3-1, the J call TRBJ2-3; D perhaps matches TRBD2 (5 bases). The CDR3 runs to 15 residues. Germline CDR1 LGHDT, CDR2 YNNKEL (reference sequence). V lost 4 bases and J 0 bases, leaving 11 bases between the germline ends. CDR3 amino acids: CASSPSSYSTDTQYF. The CDR3 DNA sequence: TGTGCCAGCAGCCCTAGCTCCTATAGCACAGATACGCAGTATTTT.

This clonotype was seen at least ten times. The rearrangement joins TRBV20-1 to TRBJ2-5; 11 bases are shared with TRBD2. V lost 2 bases, J lost 1 base, and 3 bases stayed unmatched. Germline lookup yields CDR1 DFQATT and CDR2 SNEGSKA (reference sequence). The CDR3 contains 15 residues. CDR3 in DNA: TGCAGTGCTAGAACTAGCGGGAGTCTCCAAGAGACCCAGTACTTC. This sequence encodes CSARTSGSLQETQYF.